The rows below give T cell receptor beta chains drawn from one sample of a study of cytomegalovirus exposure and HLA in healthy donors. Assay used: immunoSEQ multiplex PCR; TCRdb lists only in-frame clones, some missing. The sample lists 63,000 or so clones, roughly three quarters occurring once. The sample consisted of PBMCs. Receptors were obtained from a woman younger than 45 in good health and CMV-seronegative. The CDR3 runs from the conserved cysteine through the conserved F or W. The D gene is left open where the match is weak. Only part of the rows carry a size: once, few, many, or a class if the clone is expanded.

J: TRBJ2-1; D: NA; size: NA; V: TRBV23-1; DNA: TGCGCCCGGACAGGAGGGCACAATGAGCAGTTCTTC; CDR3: CARTGGHNEQFF
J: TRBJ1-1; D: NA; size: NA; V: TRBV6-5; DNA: TGTGCCAGCAGTCCTAGCCATTTGAACACTGAAGCTTTCTTT; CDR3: CASSPSHLNTEAFF
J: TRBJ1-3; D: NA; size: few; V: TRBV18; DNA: TGTGCCAGCTCACTCCCTCCCCGGGGAGGCCTCTCTGGAAACACCATATATTTT; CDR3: CASSLPPRGGLSGNTIYF
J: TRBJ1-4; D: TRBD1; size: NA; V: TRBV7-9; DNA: TGTGCCAGCAGCCCCTACAGGGGCAATAATGAAAAACTGTTTTTT; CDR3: CASSPYRGNNEKLFF
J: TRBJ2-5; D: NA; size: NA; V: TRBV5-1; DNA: TGCGCCAGCACCCCGTTGGGGGCCGAAGAGACCCAGTACTTC; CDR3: CASTPLGAEETQYF
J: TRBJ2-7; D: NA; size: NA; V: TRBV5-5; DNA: TGTGCCAGCAGCATCGGGGGCTACGAGCAGTACTTC; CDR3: CASSIGGYEQYF
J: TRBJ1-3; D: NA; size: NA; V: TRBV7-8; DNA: TGTGCCAGCAGCTTAGATGGAGTCTCTGGAAACACCATATATTTT; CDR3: CASSLDGVSGNTIYF
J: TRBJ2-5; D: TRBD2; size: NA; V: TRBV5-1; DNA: TGCGCCAGCAGCTTGTCGAGCGGGGCACAAGAGACCCAGTACTTC; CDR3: CASSLSSGAQETQYF
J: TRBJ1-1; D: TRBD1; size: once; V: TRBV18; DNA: TGTGCCAGCTCACGCGACAGGGTGGGTGACACTGAAGCTTTCTTT; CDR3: CASSRDRVGDTEAFF
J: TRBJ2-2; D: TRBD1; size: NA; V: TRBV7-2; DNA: TGTGCCAGCAGCCGCCGTCAGGACAGGCCTTTCACCGGGGAGCTGTTTTTT; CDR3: CASSRRQDRPFTGELFF
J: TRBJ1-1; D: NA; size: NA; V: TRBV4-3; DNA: TGCGCCAGCAGCCAGGCCTCTGGGGGGGCCACTGAAGCTTTCTTT; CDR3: CASSQASGGATEAFF
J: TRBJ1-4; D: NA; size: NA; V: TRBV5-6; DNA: TGTGCCAGCAGCTTGGTGGGGGAGGTGGAAAAACTGTTTTTT; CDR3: CASSLVGEVEKLFF
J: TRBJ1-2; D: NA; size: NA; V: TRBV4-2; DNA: TGTGCCAGCAGCCAAGATAAGGTGGCAGGGGATGGCTACACCTTC; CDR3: CASSQDKVAGDGYTF
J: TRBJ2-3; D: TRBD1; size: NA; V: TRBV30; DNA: TGTGCCTGGAGTCAGGGGGCAGGCGGGACAGATACGCAGTATTTT; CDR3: CAWSQGAGGTDTQYF
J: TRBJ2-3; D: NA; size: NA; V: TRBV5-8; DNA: TGTGCCAGCAGCTTGCCGGGGTCAGATACGCAGTATTTT; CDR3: CASSLPGSDTQYF
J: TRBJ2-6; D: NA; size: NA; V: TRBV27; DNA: TGTGCCAGCAGTTTAATCCAGGCTGGGGCCAACGTCCTGACTTTC; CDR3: CASSLIQAGANVLTF
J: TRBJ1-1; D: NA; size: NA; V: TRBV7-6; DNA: TGTGCCAGCAGCTTAGATGCCGAGGCAGGGGAAGCTTTCTTT; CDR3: CASSLDAEAGEAFF
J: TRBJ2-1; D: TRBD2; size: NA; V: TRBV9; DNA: TGTGCCAGCAGCGTAGAGCGGGGGCCGCAGTTCTTC; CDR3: CASSVERGPQFF
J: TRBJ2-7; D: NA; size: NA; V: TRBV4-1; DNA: TGCGCCAGCAGCCCCCGTGAAGGGGACTACGAGCAGTACTTC; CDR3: CASSPREGDYEQYF
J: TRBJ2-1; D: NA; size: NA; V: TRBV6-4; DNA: TGTGCCAGCACACGGGCCACCGGGGAGTACAATGAGCAGTTCTTC; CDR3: CASTRATGEYNEQFF
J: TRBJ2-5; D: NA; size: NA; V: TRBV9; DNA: TGTGCCAGCAGCGTACAGGGCACCCAAGAGACCCAGTACTTC; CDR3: CASSVQGTQETQYF
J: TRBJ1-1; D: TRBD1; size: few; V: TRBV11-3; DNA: TGTGCCAGCAGCTTAGGGGGACAGGGGGCCACTGAAGCTTTCTTT; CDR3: CASSLGGQGATEAFF
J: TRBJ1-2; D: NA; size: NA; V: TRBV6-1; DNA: TGTGCCAGCACCCAGACAGCCGCTAACTATGGCTACACCTTC; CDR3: CASTQTAANYGYTF
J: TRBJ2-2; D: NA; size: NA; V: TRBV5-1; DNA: TGCGCCAGCAGCTTGGGGGAGATTAACACCGGGGAGCTGTTTTTT; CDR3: CASSLGEINTGELFF
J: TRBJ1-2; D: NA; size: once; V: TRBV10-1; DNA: TGCGCCAGCAGTGAGTCGGCCTCCTATGGCTACACCTTC; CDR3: CASSESASYGYTF
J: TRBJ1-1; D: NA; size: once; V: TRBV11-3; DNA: TGTGCCAGCAGCTTAGGGGGAGTCACTGAAGCTTTCTTT; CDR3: CASSLGGVTEAFF
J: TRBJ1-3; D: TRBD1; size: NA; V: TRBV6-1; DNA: TGTGCCAGCAGTGAAACCAGGGGGCTGGGAAACACCATATATTTT; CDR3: CASSETRGLGNTIYF
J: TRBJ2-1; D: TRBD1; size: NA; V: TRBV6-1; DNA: TGTGCCAGCAGTGTCAACAGGGGGCTCGGGGAGCAGTTCTTC; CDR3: CASSVNRGLGEQFF
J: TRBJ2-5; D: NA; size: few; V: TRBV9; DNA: TGTGCCAGCAGCGTTATGGGGGCGGATGAGACCCAGTACTTC; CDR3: CASSVMGADETQYF
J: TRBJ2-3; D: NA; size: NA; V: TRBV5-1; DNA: TGCGCCAGCAGCTCGGTGAGCACAGATACGCAGTATTTT; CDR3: CASSSVSTDTQYF
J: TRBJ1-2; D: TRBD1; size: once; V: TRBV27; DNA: TGTGCCAGCAGGCCTACAGGGGCCGCCGCTTCTAACTATGGCTACACCTTC; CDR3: CASRPTGAAASNYGYTF
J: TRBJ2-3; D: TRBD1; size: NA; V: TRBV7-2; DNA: TGTGCCAGCAGCTTAATGTCCAGGGGGACAGATACGCAGTATTTT; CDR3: CASSLMSRGTDTQYF
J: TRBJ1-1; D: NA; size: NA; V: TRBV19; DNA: TGTGCCAGTAGTATAGCAGGGCTGGGGACTGAAGCTTTCTTT; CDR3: CASSIAGLGTEAFF
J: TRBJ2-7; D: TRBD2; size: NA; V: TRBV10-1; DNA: TGCGCCAGTAGCGGGACATTCGGCGAGCAGTACTTC; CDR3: CASSGTFGEQYF
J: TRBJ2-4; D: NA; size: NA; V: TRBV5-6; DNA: TGTGCCAGCAGCTTGGCGGGTACCAAAAACATTCAGTACTTC; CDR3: CASSLAGTKNIQYF
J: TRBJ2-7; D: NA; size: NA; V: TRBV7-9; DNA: TGTTCCAGCAGCTACGGGGGACTCCCCTCCTTC; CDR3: CSSSYGGLPSF
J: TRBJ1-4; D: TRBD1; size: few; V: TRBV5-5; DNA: TGTGCCAGCAGCTTGATTCAGGGGGATGAAAAACTGTTTTTT; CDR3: CASSLIQGDEKLFF
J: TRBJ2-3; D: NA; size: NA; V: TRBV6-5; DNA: TGTGCCAGCAGTTCCCCCTTGGAACAGGGCACAGATACGCAGTATTTT; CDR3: CASSSPLEQGTDTQYF
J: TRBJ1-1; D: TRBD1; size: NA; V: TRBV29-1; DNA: TGCAGCGTTACCGGGACAGCGAACACTGAAGCTTTCTTT; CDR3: CSVTGTANTEAFF
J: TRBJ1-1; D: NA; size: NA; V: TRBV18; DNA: TGTGCCAGCTCATTGGGGGGTGGCACTGAAGCTTTCTTT; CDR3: CASSLGGGTEAFF
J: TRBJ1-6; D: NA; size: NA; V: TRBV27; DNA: TGTGCCAGCAGCCCCGCGGAGGGGATTAGATCCCTCCACTTT; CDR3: CASSPAEGIRSLHF
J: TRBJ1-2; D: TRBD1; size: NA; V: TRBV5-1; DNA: TGCGCCAGCAGCGACCCTGACAGGGTATCAAATGGCTACACCTTC; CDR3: CASSDPDRVSNGYTF
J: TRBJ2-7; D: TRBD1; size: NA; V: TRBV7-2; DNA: TGTGCCAGCAGCTTCGACAGGGGGCAATACGAGCAGTACTTC; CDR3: CASSFDRGQYEQYF
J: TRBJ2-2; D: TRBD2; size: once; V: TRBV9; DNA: TGTGCCAGCAGCGTAGAAAAACTAGCGGGGGTCGGGGAGCTGTTTTTT; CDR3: CASSVEKLAGVGELFF
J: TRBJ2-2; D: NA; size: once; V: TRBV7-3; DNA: TGTGCCAGCAGCTCTGACAGCAACACCGGGGAGCTGTTTTTT; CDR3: CASSSDSNTGELFF